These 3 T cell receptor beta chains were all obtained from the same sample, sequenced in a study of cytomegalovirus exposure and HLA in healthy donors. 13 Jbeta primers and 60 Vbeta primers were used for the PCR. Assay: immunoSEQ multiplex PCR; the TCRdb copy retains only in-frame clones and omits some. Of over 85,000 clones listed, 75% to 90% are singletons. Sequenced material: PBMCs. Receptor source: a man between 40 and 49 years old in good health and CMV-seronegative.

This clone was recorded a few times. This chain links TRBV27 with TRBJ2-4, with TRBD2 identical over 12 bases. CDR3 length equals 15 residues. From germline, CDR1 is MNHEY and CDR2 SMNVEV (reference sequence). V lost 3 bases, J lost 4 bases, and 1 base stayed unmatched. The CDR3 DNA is TGTGCCAGCAGTTTCCTAGCGGGGGGGAAAAACATTCAGTACTTC. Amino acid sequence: CASSFLAGGKNIQYF.

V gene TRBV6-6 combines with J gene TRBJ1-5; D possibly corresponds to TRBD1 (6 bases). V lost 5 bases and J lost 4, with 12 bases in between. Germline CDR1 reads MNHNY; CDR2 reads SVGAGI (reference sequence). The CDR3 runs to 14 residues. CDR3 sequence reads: CASSLTGLNQPQHF. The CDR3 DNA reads TGTGCCAGCAGTCTGACAGGTTTAAATCAGCCCCAGCATTTT.

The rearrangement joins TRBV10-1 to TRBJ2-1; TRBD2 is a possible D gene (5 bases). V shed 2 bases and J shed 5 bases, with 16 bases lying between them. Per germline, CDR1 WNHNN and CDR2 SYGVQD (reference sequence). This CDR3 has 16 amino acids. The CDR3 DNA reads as TGCGCCAGCAGTGAGGGACCGGGAACTCCAAACAATGAGCAGTTCTTC. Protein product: CASSEGPGTPNNEQFF.